These T cell receptor beta chains were read from a single sample in a study of identical twins' blood T cells. TCRdb ran MiXCR on the 5' RACE reads and lists one entry per CDR3 protein. Of fewer than 450,000 distinct CDR3 sequences in the sample, 28% were seen once. Input material: PBMCs. The receptors were sampled from a woman aged 18-49 years in good health. Each CDR3 is given with its conserved first and last residue. The D gene is left open where the match is weak. Clone size appears in some rows only: once, few, many, or a class for an expanded clone.

D: .; size: .; J: TRBJ1-3; V: TRBV5-1; CDR3: CASSWGPTAANTIYF; DNA: TGCGCCAGCAGCTGGGGACCCACGGCGGCTAACACCATATATTTT
D: .; size: many; J: TRBJ1-1; V: TRBV28; CDR3: CASRRQVEAFF; DNA: TGTGCCAGCAGACGACAGGTTGAAGCTTTCTTT
D: .; size: few; J: TRBJ2-3; V: TRBV4-2; CDR3: CASSQESQSDTQYF; DNA: TGTGCCAGCAGCCAAGAGTCCCAGTCAGATACGCAGTATTTT
D: .; size: .; J: TRBJ1-1; V: TRBV14; CDR3: CASSQASGTIPTEAFF; DNA: TGTGCCAGCAGCCAAGCTTCGGGAACCATCCCCACTGAAGCTTTCTTT
D: .; size: .; J: TRBJ1-2; V: TRBV9; CDR3: CASSVIQHYGYTF; DNA: TGTGCCAGCAGCGTGATACAGCACTATGGCTACACCTTC
D: .; size: .; J: TRBJ1-5; V: TRBV20-1; CDR3: CSAREPRGSNQPQHF; DNA: TGCAGTGCTAGAGAGCCCCGGGGAAGCAATCAGCCCCAGCATTTT
D: TRBD2; size: few; J: TRBJ2-2; V: TRBV20-1; CDR3: CSALGTSESGELFF; DNA: TGCAGTGCCCTTGGGACTAGCGAGTCCGGGGAGCTGTTTTTT
D: TRBD2; size: .; J: TRBJ2-1; V: TRBV6-2/TRBV6-3; CDR3: CASSLTGTSASNEQFF; DNA: TGTGCCAGCAGCTTGACCGGGACTAGCGCCTCCAATGAGCAGTTCTTC
D: .; size: few; J: TRBJ2-4; V: TRBV6-6; CDR3: CASSARVLAKNIQYF; DNA: TGTGCCAGCAGCGCCAGGGTTTTAGCCAAAAACATTCAGTACTTC
D: .; size: once; J: TRBJ1-1; V: TRBV20-1; CDR3: CSAKDPWNTEAFF; DNA: TGCAGTGCGAAAGACCCCTGGAACACTGAAGCTTTCTTT
D: TRBD2; size: few; J: TRBJ2-1; V: TRBV11-2; CDR3: CASSFSGRVEQFF; DNA: TGTGCCAGCAGTTTTAGCGGGAGGGTGGAGCAGTTCTTC
D: .; size: few; J: TRBJ1-2; V: TRBV12-3/TRBV12-4; CDR3: CASSFQETGYTF; DNA: TGTGCCAGCAGTTTCCAGGAGACTGGCTACACCTTC
D: TRBD1; size: few; J: TRBJ1-1; V: TRBV13; CDR3: CASSTGRGRSTEAFF; DNA: TGTGCCAGCAGCACCGGCAGGGGGCGTAGCACTGAAGCTTTCTTT
D: .; size: .; J: TRBJ2-7; V: TRBV27; CDR3: CASSPSTGIAYEQYF; DNA: TGTGCCAGCAGTCCCTCTACAGGGATCGCCTACGAGCAGTACTTC
D: .; size: .; J: TRBJ2-2; V: TRBV20-1; CDR3: CSPHSGAGELFF; DNA: TGCAGTCCACACTCGGGCGCCGGGGAGCTGTTTTTT
D: .; size: few; J: TRBJ1-4; V: TRBV5-6; CDR3: CASSTQGVVEKLFF; DNA: TGTGCCAGCAGTACACAAGGGGTGGTCGAAAAACTGTTTTTT
D: .; size: many; J: TRBJ1-1; V: TRBV28; CDR3: CASSSEGRKAFF; DNA: TGTGCCAGCAGTTCGGAGGGTCGAAAAGCTTTCTTT
D: .; size: .; J: TRBJ1-1; V: TRBV9; CDR3: CASSVGGGVITEAFF; DNA: TGTGCCAGCAGCGTAGGGGGGGGCGTTATCACTGAAGCTTTCTTT
D: TRBD2; size: .; J: TRBJ2-7; V: TRBV29-1; CDR3: CSAKLAGTYEQYF; DNA: TGCAGCGCCAAGCTAGCGGGCACCTACGAGCAGTACTTC
D: TRBD1; size: .; J: TRBJ1-2; V: TRBV19; CDR3: CASSALTGGHGYTF; DNA: TGTGCCAGTAGTGCGTTGACAGGGGGCCATGGCTACACCTTC
D: .; size: many; J: TRBJ1-2; V: TRBV6-6; CDR3: CASRPQRVGTYGYTF; DNA: TGTGCCAGCAGACCTCAAAGGGTTGGCACCTATGGCTACACCTTC
D: .; size: few; J: TRBJ2-7; V: TRBV20-1; CDR3: CSAEWGKGSYEQYF; DNA: TGCAGTGCGGAATGGGGTAAAGGAAGCTACGAGCAGTACTTC
D: TRBD1; size: .; J: TRBJ1-1; V: TRBV12-3/TRBV12-4; CDR3: CASSILRGGTEAFF; DNA: TGTGCCAGCAGCATCCTCAGGGGGGGTACCGAAGCTTTCTTT
D: .; size: .; J: TRBJ1-2; V: TRBV7-9; CDR3: CASSFWGDRLGNGYTF; DNA: TGTGCCAGCAGCTTCTGGGGAGACAGATTGGGTAATGGCTACACCTTC
D: .; size: .; J: TRBJ1-6; V: TRBV7-8; CDR3: CASSLAGRRSTSPLHF; DNA: TGTGCCAGCAGCTTAGCTGGACGGCGGTCTACATCACCCCTCCACTTT
D: TRBD1; size: .; J: TRBJ1-2; V: TRBV5-1; CDR3: CASSARQGAYGYTF; DNA: TGCGCCAGCAGCGCCAGACAGGGGGCCTATGGCTACACCTTC
D: .; size: .; J: TRBJ2-7; V: TRBV20-1; CDR3: CSASQGSYEQYF; DNA: TGCAGTGCTAGCCAGGGATCTTACGAGCAGTACTTC
D: .; size: .; J: TRBJ1-1; V: TRBV7-8; CDR3: CASSFKPTLVTEAFF; DNA: TGTGCCAGCAGCTTTAAGCCTACGCTGGTAACTGAAGCTTTCTTT
D: .; size: few; J: TRBJ1-3; V: TRBV20-1; CDR3: CSASTRDFSQGTSGNTIYF; DNA: TGCAGTGCTTCCACCCGGGACTTCTCTCAAGGGACCTCTGGAAACACCATATATTTT
D: .; size: few; J: TRBJ2-1; V: TRBV6-1; CDR3: CASSEAARGDEQFF; DNA: TGTGCCAGCAGTGAAGCGGCCCGCGGCGATGAGCAGTTCTTC
D: .; size: .; J: TRBJ2-2; V: TRBV5-1; CDR3: CASSFRQPGELFF; DNA: TGCGCCAGCAGCTTTCGACAGCCCGGGGAGCTGTTTTTT
D: .; size: .; J: TRBJ1-1; V: TRBV20-1; CDR3: CIACDPITGNTEAFF; DNA: TGCATTGCTTGCGACCCCATTACAGGGAACACTGAAGCTTTCTTT
D: .; size: once; J: TRBJ2-1; V: TRBV20-1; CDR3: CSARGGIENEQFF; DNA: TGCAGTGCTAGAGGGGGGATAGAGAATGAGCAGTTCTTC
D: TRBD1; size: .; J: TRBJ2-5; V: TRBV20-1; CDR3: CGATTTGARETQYF; DNA: TGCGGTGCTACTACGACAGGGGCTCGAGAGACCCAGTACTTC
D: .; size: .; J: TRBJ1-2; V: TRBV12-5; CDR3: CASGLLGSNYGYTF; DNA: TGTGCTAGTGGTTTGTTGGGAAGCAACTATGGCTACACCTTC
D: TRBD2; size: many; J: TRBJ2-2; V: TRBV10-3; CDR3: CAIGRAGELFF; DNA: TGTGCCATCGGGAGGGCCGGGGAGCTGTTTTTT
D: .; size: once; J: TRBJ1-3; V: TRBV10-2; CDR3: CASSDPGEGNTIYF; DNA: TGCGCCAGCAGTGATCCAGGGGAGGGAAACACCATATATTTT